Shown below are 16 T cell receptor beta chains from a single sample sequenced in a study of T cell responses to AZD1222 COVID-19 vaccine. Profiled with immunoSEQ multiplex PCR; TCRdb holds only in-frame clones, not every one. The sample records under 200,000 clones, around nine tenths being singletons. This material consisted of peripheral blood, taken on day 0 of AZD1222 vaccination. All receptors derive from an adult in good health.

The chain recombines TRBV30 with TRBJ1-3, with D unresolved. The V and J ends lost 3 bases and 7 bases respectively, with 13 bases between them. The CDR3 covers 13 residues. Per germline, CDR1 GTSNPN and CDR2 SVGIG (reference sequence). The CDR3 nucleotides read TGTGCCTGGAGCGCCGACGTTTCGAACACCATATATTTT. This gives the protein CAWSADVSNTIYF. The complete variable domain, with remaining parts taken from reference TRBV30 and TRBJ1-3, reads SQTIHQWPATLVQPVGSPLSLECTVEGTSNPNLYWYRQAAGRGLQLLFYSVGIGQISSEVPQNLSASRPQDRQFILSSKKLLLSDSGFYLCAWSADVSNTIYFGEGSWLTVV.

CDR3 residues: CASSGQGVGQPQHF. The CDR3 DNA reads as TGTGCCAGCAGTGGACAGGGAGTAGGTCAGCCCCAGCATTTT. The rearrangement links TRBV2 to TRBJ1-5, with 7 positions matching TRBD1. J was trimmed by 6 bases and V by 4 bases; bases with no gene match: 6. The germline gives CDR1 SNHLY, CDR2 FYNNEI. There are 14 residues in the CDR3.

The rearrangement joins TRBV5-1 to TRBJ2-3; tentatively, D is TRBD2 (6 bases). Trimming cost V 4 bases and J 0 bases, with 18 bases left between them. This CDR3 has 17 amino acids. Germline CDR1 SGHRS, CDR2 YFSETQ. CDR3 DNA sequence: TGCGCCAGCAGCCCAGCCGGGGGACCCTCAAGCACAGATACGCAGTATTTT. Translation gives CASSPAGGPSSTDTQYF.

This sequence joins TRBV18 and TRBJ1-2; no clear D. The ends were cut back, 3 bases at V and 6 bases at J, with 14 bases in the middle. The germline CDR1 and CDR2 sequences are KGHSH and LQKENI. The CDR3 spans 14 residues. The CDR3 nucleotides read TGTGCCAGCTCACCCCGAGAACAAAGGCATGGCTACACCTTC. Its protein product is CASSPREQRHGYTF.

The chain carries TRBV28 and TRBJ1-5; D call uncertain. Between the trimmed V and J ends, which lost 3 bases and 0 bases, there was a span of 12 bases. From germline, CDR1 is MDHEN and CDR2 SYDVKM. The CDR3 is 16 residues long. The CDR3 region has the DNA TGTGCCAGCAGTTTCCGGACTCTTTATAGCAATCAGCCCCAGCATTTT. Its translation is CASSFRTLYSNQPQHF.

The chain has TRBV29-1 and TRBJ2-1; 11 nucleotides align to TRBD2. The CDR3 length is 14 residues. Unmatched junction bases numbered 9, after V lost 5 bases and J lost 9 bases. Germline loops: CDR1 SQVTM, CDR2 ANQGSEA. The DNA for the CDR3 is TGCAGCGTTCACACTAGCGGGGGCCTCGGTGAGCAGTTCTTC. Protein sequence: CSVHTSGGLGEQFF.

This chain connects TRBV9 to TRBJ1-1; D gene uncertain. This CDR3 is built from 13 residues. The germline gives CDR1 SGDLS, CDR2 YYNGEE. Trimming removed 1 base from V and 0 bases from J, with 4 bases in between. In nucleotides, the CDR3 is TGTGCCAGCAGCGTAAGCATGAACACTGAAGCTTTCTTT. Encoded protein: CASSVSMNTEAFF. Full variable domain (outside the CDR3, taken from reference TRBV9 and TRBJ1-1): DSGVTQTPKHLITATGQRVTLRCSPRSGDLSVYWYQQSLDQGLQFLIQYYNGEERAKGNILERFSAQQFPDLHSELNLSSLELGDSALYFCASSVSMNTEAFFGQGTRLTVV.

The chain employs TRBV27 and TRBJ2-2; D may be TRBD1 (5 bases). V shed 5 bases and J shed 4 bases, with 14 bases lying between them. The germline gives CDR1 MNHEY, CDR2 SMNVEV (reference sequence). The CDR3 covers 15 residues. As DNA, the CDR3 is TGTGCCAGCAGTCAGCAGGGTAGGATCACCGGGGAGCTGTTTTTT. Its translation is CASSQQGRITGELFF.

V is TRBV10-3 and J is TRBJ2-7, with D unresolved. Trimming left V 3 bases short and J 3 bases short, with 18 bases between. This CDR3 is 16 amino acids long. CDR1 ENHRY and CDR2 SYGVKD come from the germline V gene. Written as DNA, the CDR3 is TGTGCCATCAGTGATAGGCAACTCGGGTACATCTACGAGCAGTACTTC. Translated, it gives CAISDRQLGYIYEQYF.

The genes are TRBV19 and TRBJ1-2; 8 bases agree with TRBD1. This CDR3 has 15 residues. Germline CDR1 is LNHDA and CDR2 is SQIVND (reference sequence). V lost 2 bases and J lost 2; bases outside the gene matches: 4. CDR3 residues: CASSIPWTGNYGYTF. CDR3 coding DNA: TGTGCCAGTAGTATACCCTGGACAGGGAACTATGGCTACACCTTC.

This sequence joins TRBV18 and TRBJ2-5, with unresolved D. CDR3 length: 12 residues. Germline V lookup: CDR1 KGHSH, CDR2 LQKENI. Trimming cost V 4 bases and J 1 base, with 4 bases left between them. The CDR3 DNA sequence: TGTGCCAGCTCACGCTCCCAAGAGACCCAGTACTTC. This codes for CASSRSQETQYF.

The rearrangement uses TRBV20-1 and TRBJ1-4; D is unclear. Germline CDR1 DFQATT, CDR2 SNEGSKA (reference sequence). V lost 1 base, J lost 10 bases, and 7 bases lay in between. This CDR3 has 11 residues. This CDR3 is CSARAPGKLFF. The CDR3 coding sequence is TGCAGTGCTAGAGCTCCCGGAAAACTGTTTTTT.

In nucleotides, the CDR3 is TGCGCCAGCAGCCCGAGCCGGGACAGGGCTGGAAACACCATATATTTT. Translating gives CASSPSRDRAGNTIYF. The V gene is TRBV5-1, the J gene TRBJ1-3, with TRBD1 matching 9 bases. Germline V gene lookup returns CDR1 SGHRS and CDR2 YFSETQ. CDR3 length: 16 residues. V shed 4 bases and J 2 bases; nucleotides not matched to a gene: 7. Variable domain in full (rest from reference TRBV5-1 and TRBJ1-3): KAGVTQTPRYLIKTRGQQVTLSCSPISGHRSVSWYQQTPGQGLQFLFEYFSETQRNKGNFPGRFSGRQFSNSRSEMNVSTLELGDSALYLCASSPSRDRAGNTIYFGEGSWLTVV.

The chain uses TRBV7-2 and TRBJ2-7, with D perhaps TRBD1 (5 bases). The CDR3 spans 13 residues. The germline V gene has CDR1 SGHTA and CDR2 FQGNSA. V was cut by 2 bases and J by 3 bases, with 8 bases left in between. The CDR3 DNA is TGTGCCAGCAGCTTAACGACAGTCTACGAGCAGTACTTC. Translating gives CASSLTTVYEQYF.

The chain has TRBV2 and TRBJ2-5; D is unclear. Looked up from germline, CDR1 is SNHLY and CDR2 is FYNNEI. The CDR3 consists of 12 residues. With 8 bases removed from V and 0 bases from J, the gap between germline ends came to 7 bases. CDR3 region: CASVRHQETQYF. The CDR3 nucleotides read TGTGCCAGCGTCCGACACCAAGAGACCCAGTACTTC. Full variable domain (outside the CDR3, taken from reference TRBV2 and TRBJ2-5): EPEVTQTPSHQVTQMGQEVILRCVPISNHLYFYWYRQILGQKVEFLVSFYNNEISEKSEIFDDQFSVERPDGSNFTLKIRSTKLEDSAMYFCASVRHQETQYFGPGTRLLVL.

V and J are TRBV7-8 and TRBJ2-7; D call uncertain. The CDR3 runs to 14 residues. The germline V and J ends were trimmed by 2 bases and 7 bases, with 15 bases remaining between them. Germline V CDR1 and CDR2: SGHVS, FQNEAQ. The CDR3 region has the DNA TGTGCCAGCAGCTTAACAGATTATACTGGTGAGCAGTACTTC. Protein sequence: CASSLTDYTGEQYF.